This T cell receptor (beta chain) was recovered during a study of Ad26.COV2.S vaccination and SARS-CoV-2 variants. Study context: By the intramuscular route, Ad26.COV2.S was given once, or twice 56 days apart.

V lost 2 bases and J lost 2, with 7 bases in between. The CDR3 extends over 15 amino acids. From germline, CDR1 is SEHNR and CDR2 FQNEAQ (reference sequence). Notes on the study in general: Placebo recipients and vaccine recipients were similar in non-spike TCR breadth. The authors reported substantial breadth in spike-specific CD8+ and CD4+ T cell responses after vaccination.

The data were produced by immunoSEQ multiplex PCR, yet TCRdb's version contains in-frame clones alone and is incomplete. The table shows around 450,000 clones, with approximately 92% occurring only once. Specified treatment: 15 to 20 received Ad26.COV2.S at low or high dose, single or two shots; roughly 5 received placebo; per-sample allocation not given. At day 63 after the first vaccine or placebo injection, samples were drawn. Remarks on this clone: Antigen specificity is unknown.

The chain is built from TRBV7-9 and TRBJ1-6; D is unclear. The clonotype was recovered from a person aged 18-60 years who received the Ad26.COV2.S COVID-19 vaccine or a placebo. Specimen: peripheral blood, collected in a trial of Ad26.COV2.S vaccine versus placebo. The CDR3 DNA reads as TGTGCCAGCAGCTTATGGGTTGCCTATAATTCACCCCTCCACTTT. Translation: CASSLWVAYNSPLHF.